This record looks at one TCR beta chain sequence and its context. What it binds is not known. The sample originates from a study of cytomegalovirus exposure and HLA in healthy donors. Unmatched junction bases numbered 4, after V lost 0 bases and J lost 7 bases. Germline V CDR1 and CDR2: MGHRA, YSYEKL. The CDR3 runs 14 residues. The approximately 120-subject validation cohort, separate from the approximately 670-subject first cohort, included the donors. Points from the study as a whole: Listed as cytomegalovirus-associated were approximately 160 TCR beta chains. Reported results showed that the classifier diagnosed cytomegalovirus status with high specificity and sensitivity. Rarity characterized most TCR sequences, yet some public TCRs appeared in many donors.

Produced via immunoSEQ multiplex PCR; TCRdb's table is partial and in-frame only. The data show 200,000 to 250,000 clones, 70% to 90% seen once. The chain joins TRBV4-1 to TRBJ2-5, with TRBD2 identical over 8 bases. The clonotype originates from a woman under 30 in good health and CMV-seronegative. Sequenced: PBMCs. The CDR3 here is CASSQEGTRWTQYF. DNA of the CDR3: TGCGCCAGCAGCCAAGAGGGGACTAGATGGACCCAGTACTTC.